The sequence of this T cell receptor beta chain was determined in a study of PD-1 blockade in classical Hodgkin lymphoma. Study-wide points: Before treatment, TCR diversity in newly diagnosed patients was reportedly lower than in healthy donors. The CD4+ diversity rise by C4D1 was clearest in complete responders.

There was relapse after autologous stem cell transplantation in every patient, and there was variation in brentuximab vedotin exposure. With respect to this clone: Its target is not known.

Sequenced by immunoSEQ multiplex PCR; TCRdb stores in-frame clones only, minus some. The sample lists approximately 36,000 clones; approximately 70% were seen once. CDR1 and CDR2 (germline): MRHNA, SNTAGT. V gave up 0 bases and J gave up 0 bases, with 9 bases separating them. CDR3 length: 16 residues. This chain connects TRBV6-4 to TRBJ2-4; no firm D call. The sample here was peripheral blood mononuclear cells (PBMCs), taken before the second cycle of nivolumab. The source is a human donor with classical Hodgkin lymphoma. The CDR3 nucleotides read TGTGCCAGCAGTGACTCCCTTGTTTTAGCCAAAAACATTCAGTACTTC. Protein product: CASSDSLVLAKNIQYF.